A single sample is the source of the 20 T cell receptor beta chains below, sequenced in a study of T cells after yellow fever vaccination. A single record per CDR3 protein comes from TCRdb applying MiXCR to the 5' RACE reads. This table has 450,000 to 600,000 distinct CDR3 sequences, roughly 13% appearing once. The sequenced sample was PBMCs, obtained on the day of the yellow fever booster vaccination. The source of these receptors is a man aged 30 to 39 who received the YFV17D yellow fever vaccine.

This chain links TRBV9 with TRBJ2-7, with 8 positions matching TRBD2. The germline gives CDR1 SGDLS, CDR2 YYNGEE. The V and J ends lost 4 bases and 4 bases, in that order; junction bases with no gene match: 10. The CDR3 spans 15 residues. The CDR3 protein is CASSRSGKGKYEQYF. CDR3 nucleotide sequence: TGTGCCAGCAGCCGTAGCGGGAAGGGGAAGTACGAGCAGTACTTC.

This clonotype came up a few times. CDR3 amino acids: CASSSYPGPSLGETQYF. The CDR3 DNA sequence: TGTGCCAGCAGCTCCTACCCCGGGCCCTCTTTGGGGGAGACCCAGTACTTC. This rearrangement joins TRBV7-2 to TRBJ2-5; D is uncertain. V gave up 4 bases and J gave up 5 bases, with 23 bases separating them. Germline V lookup: CDR1 SGHTA, CDR2 FQGNSA. This CDR3 has 17 residues.

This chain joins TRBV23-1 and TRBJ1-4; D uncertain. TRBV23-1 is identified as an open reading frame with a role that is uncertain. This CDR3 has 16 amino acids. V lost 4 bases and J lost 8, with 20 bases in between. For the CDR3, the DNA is TGCGCCAGCAGTCCCCGGTTTCACCCAGGACTGGAAAAACTGTTTTTT. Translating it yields CASSPRFHPGLEKLFF.

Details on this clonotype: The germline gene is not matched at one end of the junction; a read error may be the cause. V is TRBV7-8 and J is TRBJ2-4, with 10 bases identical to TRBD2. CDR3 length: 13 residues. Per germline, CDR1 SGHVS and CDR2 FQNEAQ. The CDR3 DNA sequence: TGTGCCAGCAGCCTAGCGGGAGAAGACATTCAGTACTTC. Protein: CASSLAGEDIQYF.

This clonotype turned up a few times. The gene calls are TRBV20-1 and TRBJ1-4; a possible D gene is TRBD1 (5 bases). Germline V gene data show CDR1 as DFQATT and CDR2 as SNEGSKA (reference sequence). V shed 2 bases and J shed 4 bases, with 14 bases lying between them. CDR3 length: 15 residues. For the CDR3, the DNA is TGCAGTGCTAGATCCACGCAGGGAGTTAATGAAAAACTGTTTTTT. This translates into CSARSTQGVNEKLFF.

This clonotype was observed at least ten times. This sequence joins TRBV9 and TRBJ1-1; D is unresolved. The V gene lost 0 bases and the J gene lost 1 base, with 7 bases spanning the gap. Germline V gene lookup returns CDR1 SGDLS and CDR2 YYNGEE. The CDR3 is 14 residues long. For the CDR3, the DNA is TGTGCCAGCAGCGTAGAAGGGAGGAACACTGAAGCTTTCTTT. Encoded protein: CASSVEGRNTEAFF.

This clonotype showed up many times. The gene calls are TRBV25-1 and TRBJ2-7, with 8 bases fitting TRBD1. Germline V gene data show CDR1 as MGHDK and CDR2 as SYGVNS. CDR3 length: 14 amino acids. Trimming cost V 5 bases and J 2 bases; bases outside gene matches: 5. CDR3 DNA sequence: TGTGCCAGCAGTAGGGCAGGGGGCCCCTACGAGCAGTACTTC. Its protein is CASSRAGGPYEQYF.

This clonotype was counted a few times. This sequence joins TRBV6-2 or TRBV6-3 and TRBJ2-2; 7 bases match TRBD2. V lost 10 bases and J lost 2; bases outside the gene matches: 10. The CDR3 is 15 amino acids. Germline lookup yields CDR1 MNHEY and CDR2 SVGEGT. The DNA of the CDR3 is TGTGCCACGACCTGGACTAGTGTAAACACCGGGGAGCTGTTTTTT. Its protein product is CATTWTSVNTGELFF.

CDR3 sequence: CASSGTSGGFYNEQFF. In DNA form, the CDR3 reads TGTGCCAGCTCCGGGACTAGCGGAGGGTTCTACAATGAGCAGTTCTTC. The chain has TRBV18 and TRBJ2-1, with 11 bases aligning to TRBD2. In germline, CDR1 is KGHSH, CDR2 LQKENI. V gave up 6 bases and J gave up 3 bases; unmatched junction bases: 7. This CDR3 has 16 amino acids.

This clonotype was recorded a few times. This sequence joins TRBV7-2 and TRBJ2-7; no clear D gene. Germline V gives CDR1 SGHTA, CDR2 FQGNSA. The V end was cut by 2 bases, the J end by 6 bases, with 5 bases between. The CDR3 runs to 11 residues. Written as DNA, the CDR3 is TGTGCCAGCAGCTTATCCGCCGAGCAGTACTTC. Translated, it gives CASSLSAEQYF. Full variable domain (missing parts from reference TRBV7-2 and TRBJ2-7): GAGVSQSPSNKVTEKGKDVELRCDPISGHTALYWYRQSLGQGLEFLIYFQGNSAPDKSGLPSDRFSAERTGGSVSTLTIQRTQQEDSAVYLCASSLSAEQYFGPGTRLTVT.

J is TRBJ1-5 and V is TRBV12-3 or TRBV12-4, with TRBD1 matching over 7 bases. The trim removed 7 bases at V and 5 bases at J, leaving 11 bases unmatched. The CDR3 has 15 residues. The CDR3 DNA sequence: TGTGCCAGCACCTCAGAGGGGGCAGGCTATCAGCCCCAGCATTTT. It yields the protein CASTSEGAGYQPQHF.

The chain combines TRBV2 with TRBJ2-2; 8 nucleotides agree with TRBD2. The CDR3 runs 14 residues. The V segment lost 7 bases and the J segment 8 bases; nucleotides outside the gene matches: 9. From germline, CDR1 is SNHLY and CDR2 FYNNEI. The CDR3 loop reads CASNQAGVRGELFF. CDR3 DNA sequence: TGTGCCAGCAATCAAGCGGGAGTGCGTGGGGAGCTGTTTTTT.

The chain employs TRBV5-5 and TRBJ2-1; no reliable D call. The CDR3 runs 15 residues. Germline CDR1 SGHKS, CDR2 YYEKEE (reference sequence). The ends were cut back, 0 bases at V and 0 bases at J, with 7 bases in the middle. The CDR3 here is CASSLAWSSYNEQFF. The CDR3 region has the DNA TGTGCCAGCAGCTTGGCTTGGAGCTCCTACAATGAGCAGTTCTTC. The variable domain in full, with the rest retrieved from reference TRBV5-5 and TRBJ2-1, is DAGVTQSPTHLIKTRGQQVTLRCSPISGHKSVSWYQQVLGQGPQFIFQYYEKEERGRGNFPDRFSARQFPNYSSELNVNALLLGDSALYLCASSLAWSSYNEQFFGPGTRLTVL.

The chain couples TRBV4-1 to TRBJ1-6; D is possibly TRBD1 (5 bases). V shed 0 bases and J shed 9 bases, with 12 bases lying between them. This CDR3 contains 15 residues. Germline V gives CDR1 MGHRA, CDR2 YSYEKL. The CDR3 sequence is CASSQDRQFASPLHF. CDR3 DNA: TGCGCCAGCAGCCAAGATAGACAGTTCGCTTCACCCCTCCACTTT.

The CDR3 loop reads CASSLARQGGRSPLHF. The CDR3 nucleotides are TGCGCCAGCAGCTTGGCCCGACAGGGGGGAAGATCACCCCTCCACTTT. J is TRBJ1-6 and V is TRBV5-1, with 9 bases aligning to TRBD1. From germline, CDR1 is SGHRS and CDR2 YFSETQ. V trimming: 0 bases; J trimming: 10 bases; junction bases outside the gene matches: 8. The CDR3 spans 16 residues.

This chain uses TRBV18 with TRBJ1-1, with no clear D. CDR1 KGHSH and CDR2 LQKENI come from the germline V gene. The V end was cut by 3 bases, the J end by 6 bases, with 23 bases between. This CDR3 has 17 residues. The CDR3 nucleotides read TGTGCCAGCTCACCTACATCTCTTACGCTTAGGGATTCTGAAGCTTTCTTT. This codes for CASSPTSLTLRDSEAFF.

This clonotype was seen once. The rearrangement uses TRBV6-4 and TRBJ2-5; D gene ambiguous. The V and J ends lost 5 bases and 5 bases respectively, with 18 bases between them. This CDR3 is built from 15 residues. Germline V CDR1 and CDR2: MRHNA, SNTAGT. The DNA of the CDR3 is TGTGCCAGCAGTCATGAGATATCTGGGGTGGAGACCCAGTACTTC. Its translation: CASSHEISGVETQYF.

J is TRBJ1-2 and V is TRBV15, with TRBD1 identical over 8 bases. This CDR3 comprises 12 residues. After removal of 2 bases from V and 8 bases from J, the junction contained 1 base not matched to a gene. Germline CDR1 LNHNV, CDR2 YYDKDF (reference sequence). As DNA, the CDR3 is TGTGCCACCAGCAGATACAGGGGGGGCTACACCTTC. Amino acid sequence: CATSRYRGGYTF. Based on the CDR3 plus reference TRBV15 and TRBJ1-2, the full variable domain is DAMVIQNPRYQVTQFGKPVTLSCSQTLNHNVMYWYQQKSSQAPKLLFHYYDKDFNNEADTPDNFQSRRPNTSFCFLDIRSPGLGDTAMYLCATSRYRGGYTFGSGTRLTVV.

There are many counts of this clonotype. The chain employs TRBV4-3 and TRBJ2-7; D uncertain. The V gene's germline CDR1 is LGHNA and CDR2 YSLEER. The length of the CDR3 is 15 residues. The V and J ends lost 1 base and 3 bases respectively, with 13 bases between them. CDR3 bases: TGCGCCAGCAGCCAAGGCGACGGATCCCGCTACGAGCAGTACTTC. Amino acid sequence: CASSQGDGSRYEQYF.

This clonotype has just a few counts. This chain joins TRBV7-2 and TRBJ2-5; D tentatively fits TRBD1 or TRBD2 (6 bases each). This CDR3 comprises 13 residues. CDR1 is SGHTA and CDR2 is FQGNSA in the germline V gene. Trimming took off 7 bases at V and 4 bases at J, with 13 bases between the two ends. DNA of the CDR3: TGTGCCAGCATGGTAGGGGGAGGAGAGACCCAGTACTTC. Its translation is CASMVGGGETQYF.